The clone carrying this T cell receptor (beta chain) was counted ten times or more. In TCRdb, the 5' RACE reads were re-called with MiXCR into one record per CDR3 protein. The profile shows roughly 190,000 distinct CDR3 sequences, about 18% of them singletons. This entry belongs to a study of T-cell memory formation after mild COVID-19. Trimming cost V 6 bases and J 1 base, with 3 bases left between them. Germline V CDR1 and CDR2: MNHEY, SVGAGI. The CDR3 is 12 amino acids. The chain links TRBV6-5 to TRBJ2-2; D is uncertain. This clonotype was obtained from an adult woman who had mild COVID-19 (a few samples of this study predate the infection). Cell type and time point are not known. The specimen sequenced was PBMCs or a T cell subset sorted from them (not recorded which). The DNA of the CDR3 is TGTGCCAGCAGGAGGAACACCGGGGAGCTGTTTTTT. Residues: CASRRNTGELFF.